The TCR beta chain under discussion was sequenced for a study of human T cells and chemical hapten exposure. One entry per CDR3 protein results from TCRdb running MiXCR on the RACE reads. The sample includes some 190,000 distinct CDR3 sequences, 20% to 25% of them seen just once. In its sample, this clonotype was seen a few times. The CDR3 sequence is 15 residues long. Germline assignment: CDR1 SGHTA and CDR2 FQGNSA. The V gene end was trimmed by 5 bases and the J gene end by 3 bases; junction bases not matched to a gene: 9. As for time point: patch test 1, 2 weeks after DPC sensitization. Treatment defined: therapeutic diphenylcyclopropenone sensitization with weekly scalp DPC.

The sample was whole blood, taken in connection with sensitization to the hapten diphenylcyclopropenone (DPC). This sequence originates from a woman aged 45-60 years with alopecia areata. Some clones in this sample may be carry-over from other donors' samples. V and J are TRBV7-2 and TRBJ2-5; 7 nucleotides line up with TRBD2. The CDR3 spells CASSLSLGGKETQYF. The CDR3 DNA is TGTGCCAGCAGCCTAAGCTTGGGGGGGAAAGAGACCCAGTACTTC.